This is a list of T cell receptor beta chains from one sample in a study of T cells in Graves' hyperthyroidism and ophthalmopathy. TCRdb reprocessed the multiplex PCR reads via MiXCR and lists one record per CDR3 protein. The profile covers about 320,000 distinct CDR3 sequences, with roughly 17% appearing a single time and roughly a third taken by the ten largest. The sequencing input was blood. The receptors originated from a man between 25 and 39 years old with Graves' hyperthyroidism. The CDR3 runs from the conserved cysteine through the conserved F or W. D genes are given only for firm matches. Rows give clone size only sometimes, using once, few, many, or a class for an expanded clone.

j_gene: TRBJ2-3
v_gene: TRBV2
abundance: many
d_gene: TRBD2
CDR3nt: TGTGCCAGCAGTGACGAGCGGGGGAACACAGATACGCAGTATTTT
CDR3aa: CASSDERGNTDTQYF

j_gene: TRBJ1-1
v_gene: TRBV5-1
abundance: .
d_gene: TRBD1
CDR3nt: TGCGCCAGCAGTAACAGGGGGCAAAACACTGAAGCTTTCTTT
CDR3aa: CASSNRGQNTEAFF

j_gene: TRBJ2-1
v_gene: TRBV3-1
abundance: many
d_gene: .
CDR3nt: TGTGCCAGCAGACTATGGAGCGGCTCCTACAATGAGCAGTTCTTC
CDR3aa: CASRLWSGSYNEQFF

j_gene: TRBJ1-2
v_gene: TRBV11-2
abundance: many
d_gene: .
CDR3nt: TGTGCCAGCAGCACGCTGGTGACCCGCTATGGCTACACCTTC
CDR3aa: CASSTLVTRYGYTF

j_gene: TRBJ2-1
v_gene: TRBV6-5
abundance: many
d_gene: TRBD2
CDR3nt: TGTGCCAGCAGTTACTCGGCCCTCTCGGGGAGGGATGAGCAGTTCTTC
CDR3aa: CASSYSALSGRDEQFF

j_gene: TRBJ2-1
v_gene: TRBV2
abundance: many
d_gene: .
CDR3nt: TGTGCCAGCAGGGAGGACTTAAGCTCCTACAATGAGCAGTTCTTC
CDR3aa: CASREDLSSYNEQFF

j_gene: TRBJ2-7
v_gene: TRBV6-1
abundance: many
d_gene: .
CDR3nt: TGTGCCAGCACAGGACAGGAGGGGTCCTACGAGCAGTACTTC
CDR3aa: CASTGQEGSYEQYF

j_gene: TRBJ2-5
v_gene: TRBV7-8
abundance: once
d_gene: TRBD2
CDR3nt: TGTGCCAGCAGCTTAGTACCCCGGGGGAGGGGTACCGATTTGGACTTC
CDR3aa: CASSLVPRGRGTDLDF

j_gene: TRBJ1-3
v_gene: TRBV29-1
abundance: .
d_gene: .
CDR3nt: TGCAGCGCCGTTAAAAACTCTGGAAACACCATATATTTT
CDR3aa: CSAVKNSGNTIYF

j_gene: TRBJ1-3
v_gene: TRBV7-8
abundance: .
d_gene: .
CDR3nt: TGTGCCAGCAGCTTAGAGCAGAGCGACTCTGGAAACACCATATATTTT
CDR3aa: CASSLEQSDSGNTIYF

j_gene: TRBJ1-2
v_gene: TRBV12-5
abundance: .
d_gene: TRBD1
CDR3nt: TGTGCTAGTGGTTTGGTACCCGGGACAGAAACCCAAACTAACTATGGCTACACCTTC
CDR3aa: CASGLVPGTETQTNYGYTF

j_gene: TRBJ2-7
v_gene: TRBV7-9
abundance: .
d_gene: .
CDR3nt: TGTGCCAGCGGGCATTCCTACGAGCAGTACTTC
CDR3aa: CASGHSYEQYF

j_gene: TRBJ2-2
v_gene: TRBV6-1
abundance: few
d_gene: .
CDR3nt: TGTGCCACTTCCTTCGCGCGGCCATCGAACACCGGGGAGCTGTTTTTT
CDR3aa: CATSFARPSNTGELFF

j_gene: TRBJ1-1
v_gene: TRBV29-1
abundance: .
d_gene: .
CDR3nt: TGCAGCACTCGGCTGGGTTCGAACACTGAAGCTTTCTTT
CDR3aa: CSTRLGSNTEAFF

j_gene: TRBJ2-7
v_gene: TRBV3-1
abundance: many
d_gene: .
CDR3nt: TGTGCCAGCAGTGTGGACCTACAAAGACCGTACGAGCAGTACTTC
CDR3aa: CASSVDLQRPYEQYF

j_gene: TRBJ2-7
v_gene: TRBV3-1
abundance: many
d_gene: .
CDR3nt: TGTGCCAGCAGCCCGAACCGGGTGATATACGAGCAGTACTTC
CDR3aa: CASSPNRVIYEQYF

j_gene: TRBJ2-3
v_gene: TRBV12-3/TRBV12-4
abundance: many
d_gene: TRBD2
CDR3nt: TGTGCCAGCAACTGGGGGTCTAGCGGGAGTTTGATAGATACGCAGTATTTT
CDR3aa: CASNWGSSGSLIDTQYF

j_gene: TRBJ2-1
v_gene: TRBV6-1
abundance: once
d_gene: .
CDR3nt: TGTGCCAGCTCAATCGCGGGATCCCTCATGGAGCAGTTCTTC
CDR3aa: CASSIAGSLMEQFF

j_gene: TRBJ2-3
v_gene: TRBV7-2
abundance: many
d_gene: .
CDR3nt: TGTGCCAGCAGCTTTCAGGGTAGCGGAGAAACGCAGTATTTT
CDR3aa: CASSFQGSGETQYF

j_gene: TRBJ1-2
v_gene: TRBV28
abundance: many
d_gene: TRBD1
CDR3nt: TGTGCCAGCTTTTACCCGGACAGGGCCGATCCTAACTATGGCTACACCTTC
CDR3aa: CASFYPDRADPNYGYTF

j_gene: TRBJ2-2
v_gene: TRBV5-1
abundance: few
d_gene: TRBD2
CDR3nt: TGCGCCAGCAGCTTGGAGGGGTTAGCGGGAGCGAACACCGGGGAGCTGTTTTTT
CDR3aa: CASSLEGLAGANTGELFF

j_gene: TRBJ2-2
v_gene: TRBV7-8
abundance: many
d_gene: .
CDR3nt: TGTGCCAGCAGCCTGAGGAGTCGTCTCCCCAACACCGGGGAGCTGTTTTTT
CDR3aa: CASSLRSRLPNTGELFF